These T cell receptor beta chains were read from a single sample in a study of shared clonotypes between healthy human individuals. Measured with immunoSEQ multiplex PCR; TCRdb has only the in-frame clones, and not every one. Here the sample spans around 700,000 clones, around two thirds being singletons. The material sequenced was memory CD4+ T cells sorted from blood. These receptors originate from a woman aged 25 to 39 in good health. The CDR3 runs from the conserved cysteine through the conserved F or W. D genes are given only for firm matches. For some rows the clone size is stated as once, few or many, or as a class when expanded; others skip it.

j_gene	d_gene	v_gene	abundance	CDR3nt	CDR3aa
TRBJ1-5	TRBD1	TRBV28	.	TGTGCCAGCAGTGCAGACAGGGGACATTATAGCAATCAGCCCCAGCATTTT	CASSADRGHYSNQPQHF
TRBJ1-5	TRBD1	TRBV27	.	TGTGCCAGCAGTTCTGGGACAGGCTACAATCAGCCCCAGCATTTT	CASSSGTGYNQPQHF
TRBJ1-5	TRBD1	TRBV28	once	TGTGCCAGCAGTTCCCGGACAGGGATGAGGGTAGTCAATCAGCCCCAGCATTTT	CASSSRTGMRVVNQPQHF
TRBJ2-1	TRBD2	TRBV9	.	TGTGCCAGCAGCGACACCGGGACTAGCCTACAGCAGTTCTTC	CASSDTGTSLQQFF
TRBJ2-3	.	TRBV15	.	TGTGCCACCAGCAGAACGGATACGCAGTATTTT	CATSRTDTQYF
TRBJ2-7	TRBD2	TRBV27	.	TGTGCCAGCAGTTCAATGAGCGGGAGGGCGGAGCAGTACTTC	CASSSMSGRAEQYF
TRBJ2-7	TRBD2	TRBV19	.	TGTGCCAGTAGGCGACCGGGACTAGTAGGCGAGCAGTACTTC	CASRRPGLVGEQYF
TRBJ2-7	TRBD1	TRBV28	.	TGTGCCAGCAGGGGTCCGGGACAGGGGAACGAGCAGTACTTC	CASRGPGQGNEQYF
TRBJ2-3	.	TRBV7-9	.	TGTGCCAGCAGCTTCGGCACAGATACGCAGTATTTT	CASSFGTDTQYF
TRBJ1-5	.	TRBV19	.	TGTGCCAGTAGTATGCAGGATAGCAATCAGCCCCAGCATTTT	CASSMQDSNQPQHF
TRBJ2-3	.	TRBV6-5	.	TGTGCCAGCAGTTACTCCGGGGTCGCTAGCACAGATACGCAGTATTTT	CASSYSGVASTDTQYF
TRBJ1-1	.	TRBV27	many	TGTGCCAGCAGTTTAGATAGGTTTGGGAACACTGAAGCTTTCTTT	CASSLDRFGNTEAFF